The rows below give T cell receptor beta chains drawn from one sample of a study of blood T cell repertoires in COVID-19. The protocol was immunoSEQ multiplex PCR, while the TCRdb copy is restricted to in-frame clones and leaves out a portion. The sample shows roughly 250,000 clones, 81% of them seen only once. The sample was peripheral blood. These receptors originate from an older woman with active or convalescent COVID-19. Each CDR3 is given with its conserved first and last residue. The order of the fields is V gene, clone size, D gene, J gene, CDR3 protein, CDR3 DNA. A D gene is named only where the DNA matches it firmly. Rows give clone size only sometimes, using once, few, many, or a class for an expanded clone.

TRBV4-2	few	TRBD2	TRBJ2-1	CASSQASSGGLEQFF	TGTGCCAGCAGCCAAGCCTCTAGCGGGGGGCTTGAGCAGTTCTTC
TRBV5-4	-	-	TRBJ2-1	CASSQALDEQFF	TGTGCCAGCAGCCAGGCCCTTGATGAGCAGTTCTTC
TRBV28	-	TRBD2	TRBJ2-4	CASSLWTSGGRSGKNIQYF	TGTGCCAGCAGTTTATGGACTAGCGGGGGCCGCTCGGGCAAAAACATTCAGTACTTC
TRBV29-1	once	-	TRBJ1-2	CSVETSGRRGFVEGYTF	TGCAGCGTTGAAACGTCAGGGCGTCGGGGGTTCGTAGAAGGCTACACCTTC
TRBV27	-	-	TRBJ1-1	CASSYAGPATEAFF	TGTGCCAGCAGTTATGCGGGGCCGGCCACTGAAGCTTTCTTT
TRBV7-9	-	-	TRBJ1-2	CASSPGLDVEGYTF	TGTGCCAGCAGCCCAGGGTTAGACGTTGAGGGCTACACCTTC
TRBV5-6	-	-	TRBJ2-6	CASRKRGGAGANVLTF	TGTGCCAGCAGGAAGAGGGGGGGCGCTGGGGCCAACGTCCTGACTTTC
TRBV7-3	-	-	TRBJ2-1	CASSSPGGFNEQFF	TGTGCCAGCAGCTCGCCGGGGGGCTTCAATGAGCAGTTCTTC
TRBV6-6	-	TRBD1	TRBJ1-1	CASRARQGRDTEAFF	TGTGCCAGCAGGGCGAGACAGGGTAGAGACACTGAAGCTTTCTTT
TRBV5-4	-	TRBD2	TRBJ2-5	CASSSLGLAWETQYF	TGTGCCAGCAGCTCTCTGGGACTAGCGTGGGAGACCCAGTACTTC
TRBV21-1	-	-	TRBJ1-4	CASSKGGEATNEKLFF	TGTGCCAGCAGCAAAGGTGGCGAGGCAACTAATGAAAAACTGTTTTTT
TRBV5-6	few	TRBD2	TRBJ2-5	CASSSRPLAGGRAQYF	TGTGCCAGCAGCTCCCGGCCACTAGCGGGGGGGAGGGCCCAGTACTTC
TRBV3-1/TRBV3-2	-	TRBD1	TRBJ2-5	CASSQDSTGGETQYF	TGTGCCAGCAGCCAAGATTCGACAGGGGGAGAGACCCAGTACTTC
TRBV7-9	-	TRBD1	TRBJ2-3	CASSTGTGDTDTQYF	TGTGCCAGCAGCACCGGGACAGGGGACACAGATACGCAGTATTTT
TRBV7-8	-	-	TRBJ1-1	CASSISARTLQGEAFF	TGTGCCAGCAGCATATCAGCCCGGACACTCCAAGGCGAAGCTTTCTTT
TRBV18	-	-	TRBJ1-1	CASSPVQRGNTEAFF	TGTGCCAGCTCACCGGTCCAGCGGGGGAACACTGAAGCTTTCTTT
TRBV27	-	TRBD1	TRBJ1-1	CASRRDRATNTEAFF	TGTGCCAGCAGGCGGGACAGGGCTACAAACACTGAAGCTTTCTTT
TRBV19	-	-	TRBJ2-6	CASTRQRGGFGANVLTF	TGTGCCAGTACGCGGCAGAGGGGGGGTTTTGGGGCCAACGTCCTGACTTTC
TRBV14	-	-	TRBJ1-6	CASSSMGNSPLHF	TGTGCCAGCAGCTCTATGGGCAATTCACCCCTCCACTTT
TRBV21-1	-	-	TRBJ2-7	CASSTSSTGLEQYF	TGTGCCAGCAGCACCTCCTCGACAGGGCTCGAGCAGTACTTC
TRBV9	few	TRBD1	TRBJ1-6	CASSVRQGGSPLHF	TGTGCCAGCAGCGTTCGACAGGGAGGCTCACCCCTCCACTTT
TRBV19	-	-	TRBJ1-1	CASSIRGVMNTEAFF	TGTGCCAGTAGTATACGGGGTGTAATGAACACTGAAGCTTTCTTT
TRBV27	-	-	TRBJ1-4	CASSPSRSNEKLFF	TGTGCCAGCAGCCCATCCCGCAGTAATGAAAAACTGTTTTTT
TRBV19	-	-	TRBJ2-7	CASSPSPGNYYEQYF	TGTGCCAGTAGTCCCTCCCCAGGGAACTACTACGAGCAGTACTTC
TRBV19	-	TRBD1	TRBJ1-2	CASSMTGANYGYTF	TGTGCCAGTAGTATGACAGGGGCTAACTATGGCTACACCTTC
TRBV19	-	TRBD1	TRBJ1-4	CASRIQGNEKLFF	TGTGCCAGTAGGATACAGGGGAATGAAAAACTGTTTTTT
TRBV20-1	-	TRBD1	TRBJ2-7	CSALRGLEQYF	TGCAGTGCCCTCAGGGGGCTCGAGCAGTACTTC
TRBV7-2	-	-	TRBJ1-4	CASSPDWGGSNEKLFF	TGTGCCAGCAGTCCCGACTGGGGGGGGTCTAATGAAAAACTGTTTTTT